A single sample is the source of the 20 T cell receptor beta chains below, sequenced in a study of CD8+CD57+ T cells in acquired aplastic anemia. According to the study, genomic DNA was the template for TCR beta VDJ and CDR3 profiling. TCRdb processed the reads anew with MiXCR; each CDR3 protein has one entry. In the table there are 150,000 to 200,000 distinct CDR3 sequences, about 47% of which are singletons. The material sequenced was sorted CD4+, CD8+, or CD8+CD57+ T cells (not recorded which) from PBMCs. The receptor source for this set is a human donor in good health.

Many counts were recorded for this clonotype. The V call is TRBV5-5, the J call TRBJ2-2; D assignment may be TRBD1 or TRBD2 (6 bases each). V was cut by 2 bases and J by 1 base, with 12 bases left in between. Germline V lookup: CDR1 SGHKS, CDR2 YYEKEE (reference sequence). The length of the CDR3 is 16 residues. The DNA for the CDR3 is TGTGCCAGCAGCTTACTGGGGGGCGGGAACACCGGGGAGCTGTTTTTT. This encodes CASSLLGGGNTGELFF.

This clonotype was seen many times. The J gene is TRBJ2-7, the V gene TRBV5-5; the match to TRBD2 covers 12 bases. The CDR3 contains 14 residues. The trim removed 3 bases at V and 4 bases at J, leaving 2 bases unmatched. Germline values: CDR1 SGHKS, CDR2 YYEKEE (reference sequence). Written as DNA, the CDR3 is TGTGCCAGCAGCTCTGGGACTAGCGGGTACGAGCAGTACTTC. Translated: CASSSGTSGYEQYF.

This rearrangement joins TRBV12-5 to TRBJ1-4; a weak D match, TRBD1 (5 bases). The CDR3 length is 17 residues. The V and J ends lost 1 base and 2 bases respectively, with 14 bases between them. Germline V gene lookup returns CDR1 LGHNT and CDR2 FRNRAP. The CDR3 DNA reads TGTGCTAGTGGTTTGGCCAAACCGGGACGGACTAATGAAAAACTGTTTTTT. This sequence encodes CASGLAKPGRTNEKLFF.

This clonotype was seen repeatedly, ten times or more. This chain uses TRBV11-3 with TRBJ2-5; D is possibly TRBD1 (7 bases). Trimming left V 2 bases short and J 4 bases short, with 11 bases between. The germline V gene has CDR1 SGHNT and CDR2 YENEEA. The CDR3 loop spans 14 amino acids. The CDR3 loop reads CASSLYRGGETQYF. Written as DNA, the CDR3 is TGTGCCAGCAGCTTATACAGGGGAGGAGAGACCCAGTACTTC.

CDR3 sequence reads: CASSKTGELFF. For the CDR3, the DNA is TGTGCCAGCAGTAAGACAGGGGAGCTGTTTTTT. V and J are TRBV7-3 and TRBJ2-2; D not resolved. CDR1 is SGHTA and CDR2 is FQGTGA in the germline V gene. V dropped 6 bases and J dropped 8 bases, with 7 bases sitting between them. The CDR3 has 11 residues.

This clonotype was seen a handful of times. The rearrangement uses TRBV6-5 and TRBJ2-3, with 8 bases matching TRBD1. CDR1 and CDR2 (germline): MNHEY, SVGAGI. The CDR3 is 16 amino acids. The trim removed 4 bases at V and 4 bases at J, leaving 10 bases unmatched. The CDR3 DNA sequence: TGTGCCAGCAGTTCACCGCGCAGGGGGCGGGCAGATACGCAGTATTTT. It codes for CASSSPRRGRADTQYF.

The CDR3 here is CASSEIRILGTDTQYF. In DNA, the CDR3 is TGCGCCAGCAGTGAAATCCGCATCCTGGGCACAGATACGCAGTATTTT. This sequence joins TRBV10-2 and TRBJ2-3; D unresolved. Trimming shortened V by 3 bases and J by 1 base, and 14 bases separated the two germline ends. The V gene's germline CDR1 is WSHSY and CDR2 SAAADI. This CDR3 comprises 16 residues.

This clonotype was seen at least ten times. This chain links TRBV12-3 or TRBV12-4 with TRBJ2-3; D not resolved. The CDR3 length is 15 residues. The ends were cut back, 3 bases at V and 3 bases at J, with 13 bases in the middle. The CDR3 protein is CASSFGSLDTDTQYF. The CDR3 nucleotides read TGTGCCAGCAGTTTTGGTTCCCTAGATACAGATACGCAGTATTTT.

There are many counts of this clonotype. The chain carries TRBV20-1 and TRBJ1-2; 9 nucleotides match TRBD1. After removal of 4 bases from V and 0 bases from J, the junction contained 3 bases not matched to a gene. Germline V gene data show CDR1 as DFQATT and CDR2 as SNEGSKA (reference sequence). This CDR3 has 14 residues. This CDR3 is CSAKRQGANYGYTF. Written as DNA, the CDR3 is TGCAGTGCTAAACGACAGGGGGCTAACTATGGCTACACCTTC.

The chain joins TRBV2 to TRBJ1-5; no reliable D call. Trimming removed 0 bases from V and 2 bases from J, with 5 bases in between. Germline CDR1 and CDR2: SNHLY and FYNNEI. The CDR3 runs 14 residues. Written as DNA, the CDR3 is TGTGCCAGCAGTGAAGCACTGGGCAATCAGCCCCAGCATTTT. Translation gives CASSEALGNQPQHF.

This clonotype was seen repeatedly, ten times or more. This chain joins TRBV30 and TRBJ1-6, with D possibly being TRBD1 (5 bases). The CDR3 has 13 residues. Germline lookup yields CDR1 GTSNPN and CDR2 SVGIG (reference sequence). Trimming removed 0 bases from V and 10 bases from J, with 10 bases in between. The CDR3 DNA reads TGTGCCTGGAGTGTGGGGGGAATCTCACCCCTCCACTTT. It yields the protein CAWSVGGISPLHF.

Notes on this clonotype: One junction end disagrees with the germline gene, perhaps due to a read error. J is TRBJ2-5 and V is TRBV9, with D unresolved. The germline CDR1 and CDR2 sequences are SGDLS and YYNGEE. The CDR3 runs 12 residues. Written as DNA, the CDR3 is TGTGCCAGCAGCGGACGGGCGGAGACCCAGCACTTC. It yields the protein CASSGRAETQHF.

Regarding this clonotype: The junction departs from the called germline gene at one end, perhaps through a read error. The chain couples TRBV20-1 to TRBJ2-7; the D is unclear. The CDR3 covers 12 residues. CDR1 DFQATT and CDR2 SNEGSKA come from the germline V gene (reference sequence). The CDR3 DNA is TGTAGTGCCCGGTCCCACAACTACGAGCAGTACTTC. As protein: CSARSHNYEQYF.

The chain combines TRBV19 with TRBJ2-7; the D is unclear. The CDR3 runs to 13 residues. V was cut by 3 bases and J by 2 bases, with 8 bases left in between. CDR1 is LNHDA, CDR2 SQIVND, per germline (reference sequence). Written as DNA, the CDR3 is TGTGCCAGTAGTATCAGTCAGACCTACGAGCAGTACTTC. This gives the protein CASSISQTYEQYF.

This clonotype was detected only a few times. This chain connects TRBV6-1 to TRBJ2-4, with 10 bases lining up with TRBD1. V was pared by 5 bases and J by 4 bases, with 5 bases of the junction left unmatched. Germline-derived CDR1 and CDR2 are MNHNS and SASEGT. The CDR3 contains 15 residues. CDR3 amino acids: CASSRTGGLKNIQYF. The CDR3 DNA is TGTGCCAGCAGTCGGACAGGGGGTTTAAAAAACATTCAGTACTTC.

This clonotype was recorded many times. The J gene is TRBJ2-1, the V gene TRBV10-3; no firm D call. Trimming took off 3 bases at V and 0 bases at J, with 9 bases between the two ends. The CDR3 consists of 15 residues. Germline V CDR1 and CDR2: ENHRY, SYGVKD. The CDR3 region is CAISDFSSSYNEQFF. DNA for the CDR3: TGTGCCATCAGTGACTTCTCGAGCTCCTACAATGAGCAGTTCTTC.

This clonotype has more than one count but fewer than ten. V and J are TRBV6-1 and TRBJ1-1; TRBD1 matches at 7 bases. This CDR3 spans 17 amino acids. V lost 3 bases to trimming and J lost 6 bases; unmatched junction nucleotides: 16. Looked up from germline, CDR1 is MNHNS and CDR2 is SASEGT. CDR3 bases: TGTGCCAGCAGTGATAACAGGGGCCCGCGGAGCGTTCCTGAAGCTTTCTTT. It specifies CASSDNRGPRSVPEAFF.

V and J are TRBV9 and TRBJ2-5, with 8 bases identical to TRBD1. The V gene's germline CDR1 is SGDLS and CDR2 YYNGEE. V shed 3 bases and J 2 bases; nucleotides not matched to a gene: 0. There are 13 residues in the CDR3. The CDR3 nucleotides read TGTGCCAGCAGCGGGGACAGGCAAGAGACCCAGTACTTC. Translating gives CASSGDRQETQYF. Full variable domain (outside the CDR3, taken from reference TRBV9 and TRBJ2-5): DSGVTQTPKHLITATGQRVTLRCSPRSGDLSVYWYQQSLDQGLQFLIQYYNGEERAKGNILERFSAQQFPDLHSELNLSSLELGDSALYFCASSGDRQETQYFGPGTRLLVL.

Sample share makes this clonotype medium-sized. The chain couples TRBV7-6 to TRBJ2-1; the D is unclear. CDR3 length equals 13 residues. V lost 5 bases and J lost 6, with 11 bases in between. Germline CDR1 is SGHVS and CDR2 is FNYEAQ. The CDR3 nucleotides read TGTGCCAGCAGCCCATACATGACCAATGAGCAGTTCTTC. Translating it yields CASSPYMTNEQFF.

This clonotype was seen only a few times. This chain joins TRBV30 and TRBJ1-5; no firm D call. The CDR3 loop spans 15 amino acids. V was shortened by 1 base and J by 6 bases, with 16 bases between the two germline ends. Germline CDR1 GTSNPN, CDR2 SVGIG (reference sequence). The CDR3 loop is CAWSGGLSKRQPQHF. The CDR3 DNA sequence: TGTGCCTGGAGTGGAGGGTTGAGTAAGCGTCAGCCCCAGCATTTT.